The source of this T cell receptor beta chain is a study of blood T cell repertoires in COVID-19. Study in general: Samples of COVID-19 (acute and convalescent) were obtained from the United States, Italy and Spain. PBMCs, B-cell-depleted T cells, or T cells were the source of the cDNA or gDNA that made up the material.

Per the original methods: Reference gene primer amplification in the assay estimated nucleated cell counts. The method was immunoSEQ multiplex PCR; TCRdb's version includes in-frame clones alone and lacks a portion of them. The D gene and trimming were derived from the DNA, and the V and J assignments and clone size from that table. The sample consists of roughly 120,000 clones, about three quarters of them appearing once. Germline CDR1 reads LGHDT; CDR2 reads YNNKEL (reference sequence). The CDR3 has 15 amino acids. Germline trimming cut 5 bases from V and 3 bases from J; bases unmatched to any gene: 8.

The specimen sequenced was peripheral blood. The receptor was derived from a human donor with acute or convalescent COVID-19. The donor label of this sample is uncertain. This chain joins TRBV3-1 (or the pseudogene TRBV3-2) and TRBJ1-1, with 8 nucleotides matching TRBD1. CDR3 bases: TGTGCCAGCAGCTACAGGGGGAGTTTCGACACTGAAGCTTTCTTT. Translation gives CASSYRGSFDTEAFF.